The text below deals with one TCR beta chain. Its antigen is as yet unknown. The source of the sample is a study of OX40 agonist ivuxolimab in advanced cancers. Study-wide context: Dose-escalation subjects each had hepatocellular carcinoma, melanoma, renal cell or head and neck cancer. Among those treated, three patients had partial responses, one with hepatocellular carcinoma and two with cutaneous melanoma. General study results and limits: Both CD4+ and CD8+ T cell populations in blood had undergone clonal expansion by week 6 at 0.1 to 3.0 mg/kg. Antigen specificity was not determined for the expanded peripheral T cells.

Method: immunoSEQ multiplex PCR; TCRdb's copy keeps in-frame clones and lacks some. The sample holds about 70,000 clones, 65% to 85% seen once. This CDR3 is built from 15 residues. Germline-derived CDR1 and CDR2 are SGHTA and FQGNSA. The junction had 5 bases not matched to a gene; V was cut back by 6 bases and J by 0 bases. Sequencing used CD4+ or CD8+ T cells sorted from blood, obtained in a trial of the OX40 agonist ivuxolimab. The rearrangement uses TRBV7-2 and TRBJ2-3, with TRBD1 matching over 8 bases. The TCR originated in an adult with an advanced solid tumor such as melanoma, head and neck, liver or kidney cancer. The CDR3 is CASSLDRVSTDTQYF. The CDR3 coding sequence is TGTGCCAGCAGTTTGGACAGGGTCAGCACAGATACGCAGTATTTT.